This T cell receptor beta chain is from a study of shared clonotypes between healthy human individuals. Those who donated, Caucasian adults without exception, all lived in Nashville, Tennessee. Study-wide findings and caveats: Clonotypes shared by all four donors outscored non-shared clonotypes in generation probability. Generally, naive subsets came out with larger estimated richness than memory subsets. A few donors held roughly 5% of naive CD4 clonotypes in common.

This CDR3 is 15 amino acids long. V shed 5 bases and J shed 2 bases, with 15 bases lying between them. Per germline, CDR1 MNHNY and CDR2 SVGAGI (reference sequence). Generated by immunoSEQ multiplex PCR, the TCRdb table keeps only in-frame clones and is missing some. The sample consists of about 1 million clones, roughly 75% of them appearing once. Comments on this clone: Its target is not known.

This TCR came from a man between 18 and 29 years old in good health. V gene TRBV6-6 combines with J gene TRBJ1-2, with a tentative D call TRBD1 (6 bases). The sequenced sample was memory CD4+ T cells sorted from blood. Subset meaning: CD45RA-negative fraction. In nucleotides, the CDR3 is TGTGCCAGCAGTAGGGGGGGGACACAGAACTATGGCTACACCTTC. It yields the protein CASSRGGTQNYGYTF.